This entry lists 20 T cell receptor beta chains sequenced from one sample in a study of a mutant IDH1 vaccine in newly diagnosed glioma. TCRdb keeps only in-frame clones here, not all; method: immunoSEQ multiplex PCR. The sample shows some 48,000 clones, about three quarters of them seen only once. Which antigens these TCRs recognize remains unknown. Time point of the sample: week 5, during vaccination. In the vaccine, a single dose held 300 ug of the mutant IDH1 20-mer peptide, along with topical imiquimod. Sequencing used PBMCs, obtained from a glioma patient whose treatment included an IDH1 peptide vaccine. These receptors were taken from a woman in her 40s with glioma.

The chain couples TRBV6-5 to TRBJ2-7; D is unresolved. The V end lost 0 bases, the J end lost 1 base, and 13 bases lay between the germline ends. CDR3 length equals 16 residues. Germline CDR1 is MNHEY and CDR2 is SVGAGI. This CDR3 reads CASSYSSGWGSYEQYF. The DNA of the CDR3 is TGTGCCAGCAGTTACTCGAGTGGTTGGGGTTCCTACGAGCAGTACTTC.

In DNA, the CDR3 is TGTGCCAGCAGCCTGTACCGGAATTCACCCCTCCACTTT. Its translation: CASSLYRNSPLHF. The chain links TRBV13 to TRBJ1-6; D remains unclear. V lost 5 bases to trimming and J lost 7 bases, with 9 bases between them. This CDR3 spans 13 amino acids. Germline CDR1 is PRHDT and CDR2 is FYEKMQ (reference sequence). The full variable domain, in which reference TRBV13 and TRBJ1-6 provide the parts outside the CDR3, is AAGVIQSPRHLIKEKRETATLKCYPIPRHDTVYWYQQGPGQDPQFLISFYEKMQSDKGSIPDRFSAQQFSDYHSELNMSSLELGDSALYFCASSLYRNSPLHFGNGTRLTVT.

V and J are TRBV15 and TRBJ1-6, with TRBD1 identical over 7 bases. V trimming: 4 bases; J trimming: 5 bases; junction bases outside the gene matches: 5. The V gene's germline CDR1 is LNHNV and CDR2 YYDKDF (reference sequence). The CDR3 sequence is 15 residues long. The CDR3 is CATSTGQTDNSPLHF. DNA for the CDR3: TGTGCCACCAGCACGGGACAGACAGATAATTCACCCCTCCACTTT.

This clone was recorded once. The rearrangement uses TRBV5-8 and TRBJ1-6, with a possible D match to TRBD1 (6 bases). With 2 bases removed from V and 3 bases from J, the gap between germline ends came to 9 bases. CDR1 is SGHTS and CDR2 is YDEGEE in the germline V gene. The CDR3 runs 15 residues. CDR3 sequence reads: CASSFRGGYNSPLHF. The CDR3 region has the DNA TGTGCCAGCAGCTTCAGGGGTGGCTATAATTCACCCCTCCACTTT.

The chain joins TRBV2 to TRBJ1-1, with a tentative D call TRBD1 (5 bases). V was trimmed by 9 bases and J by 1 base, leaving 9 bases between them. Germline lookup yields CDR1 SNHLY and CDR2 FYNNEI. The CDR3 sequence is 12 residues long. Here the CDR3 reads CARGRENTEAFF. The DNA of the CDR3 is TGTGCCAGGGGACGGGAGAACACTGAAGCTTTCTTT.

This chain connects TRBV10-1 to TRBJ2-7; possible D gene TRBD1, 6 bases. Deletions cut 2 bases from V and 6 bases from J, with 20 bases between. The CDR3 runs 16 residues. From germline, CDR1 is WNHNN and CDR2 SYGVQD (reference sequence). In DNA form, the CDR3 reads TGCGCCAGCAGTGAGAGGGACACCCAGAAGGGCAGCGAGCAGTACTTC. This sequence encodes CASSERDTQKGSEQYF.

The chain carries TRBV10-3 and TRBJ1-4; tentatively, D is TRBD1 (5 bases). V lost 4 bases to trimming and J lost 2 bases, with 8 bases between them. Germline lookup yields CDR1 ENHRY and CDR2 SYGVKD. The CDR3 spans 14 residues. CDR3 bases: TGTGCCATCAGTGCCGGGGGTACTAATGAAAAACTGTTTTTT. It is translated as CAISAGGTNEKLFF.

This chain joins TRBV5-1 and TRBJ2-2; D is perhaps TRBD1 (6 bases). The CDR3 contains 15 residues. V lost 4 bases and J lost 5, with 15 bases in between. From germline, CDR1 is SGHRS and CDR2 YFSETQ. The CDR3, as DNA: TGCGCCAGCAGCCCAACAGGGACGGGTACCGGGGAGCTGTTTTTT. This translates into CASSPTGTGTGELFF.

This CDR3 is CASSFRQGFYEQYF. The CDR3 DNA sequence: TGTGCCAGCAGCTTCCGACAGGGGTTCTACGAGCAGTACTTC. The chain is built from TRBV11-2 and TRBJ2-7, with TRBD1 matching over 8 bases. Trimming removed 3 bases from V and 3 bases from J; junction bases left unmatched: 4. Germline V gene data show CDR1 as SGHAT and CDR2 as FQNNGV. This CDR3 is built from 14 residues.

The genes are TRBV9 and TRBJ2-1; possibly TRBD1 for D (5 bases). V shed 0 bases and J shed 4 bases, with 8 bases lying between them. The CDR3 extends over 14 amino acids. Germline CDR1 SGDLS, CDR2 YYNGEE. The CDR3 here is CASSVGDSYNEQFF. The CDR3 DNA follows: TGTGCCAGCAGCGTAGGTGACAGTTACAATGAGCAGTTCTTC.

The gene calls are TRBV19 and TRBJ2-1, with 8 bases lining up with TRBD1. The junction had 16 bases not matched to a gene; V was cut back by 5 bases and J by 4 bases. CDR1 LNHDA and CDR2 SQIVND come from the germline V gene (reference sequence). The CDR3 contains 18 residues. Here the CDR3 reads CASSQGAFDRTIYNEQFF. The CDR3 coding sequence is TGTGCCAGTAGTCAGGGGGCTTTTGACAGGACCATTTACAATGAGCAGTTCTTC.

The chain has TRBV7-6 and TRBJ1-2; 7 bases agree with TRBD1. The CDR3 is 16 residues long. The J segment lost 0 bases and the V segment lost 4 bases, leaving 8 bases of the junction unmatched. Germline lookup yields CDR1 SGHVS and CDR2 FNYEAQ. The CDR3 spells CASSSTRQGSNYGYTF. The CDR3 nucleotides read TGTGCCAGCAGCTCCACCAGACAGGGCTCTAACTATGGCTACACCTTC.

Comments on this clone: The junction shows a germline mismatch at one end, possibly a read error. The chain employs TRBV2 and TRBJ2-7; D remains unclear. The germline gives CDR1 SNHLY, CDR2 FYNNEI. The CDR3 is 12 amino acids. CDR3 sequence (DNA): TGTGCCGGCAGGACCCTCCGTGGGGAGCAGTACTTC. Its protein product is CAGRTLRGEQYF.

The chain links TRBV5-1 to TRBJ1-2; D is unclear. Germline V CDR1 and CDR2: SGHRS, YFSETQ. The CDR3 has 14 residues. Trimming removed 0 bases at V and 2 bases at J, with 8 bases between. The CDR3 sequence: CASSLVAQNYGYTF. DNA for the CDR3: TGCGCCAGCAGCTTGGTTGCGCAAAACTATGGCTACACCTTC.

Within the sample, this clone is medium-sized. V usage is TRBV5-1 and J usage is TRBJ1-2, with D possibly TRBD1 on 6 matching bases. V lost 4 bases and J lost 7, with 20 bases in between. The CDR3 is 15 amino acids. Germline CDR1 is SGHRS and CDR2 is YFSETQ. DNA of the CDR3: TGCGCCAGCAGCACCGACGACAGGACCCTGGCTGGCTACACCTTC. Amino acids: CASSTDDRTLAGYTF.

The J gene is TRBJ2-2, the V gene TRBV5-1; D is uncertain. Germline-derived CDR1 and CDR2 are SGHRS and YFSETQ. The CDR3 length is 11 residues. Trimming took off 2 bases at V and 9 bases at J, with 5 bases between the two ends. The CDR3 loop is CASSFGRELFF. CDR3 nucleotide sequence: TGCGCCAGCAGCTTCGGCCGGGAGCTGTTTTTT.

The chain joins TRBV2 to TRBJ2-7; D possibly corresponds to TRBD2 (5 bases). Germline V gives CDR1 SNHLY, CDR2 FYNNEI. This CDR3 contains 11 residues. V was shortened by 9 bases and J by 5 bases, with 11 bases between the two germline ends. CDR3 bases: TGTGCCAGTCTCCTCGGGGACGAGCAGTACTTC. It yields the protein CASLLGDEQYF.

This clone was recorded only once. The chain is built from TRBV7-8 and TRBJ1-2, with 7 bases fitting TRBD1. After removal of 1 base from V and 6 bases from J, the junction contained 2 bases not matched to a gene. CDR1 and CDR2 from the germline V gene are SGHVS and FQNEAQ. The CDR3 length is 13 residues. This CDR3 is CASSLDRGNGYTF. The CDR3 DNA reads TGTGCCAGCAGCTTAGACAGGGGTAATGGCTACACCTTC.

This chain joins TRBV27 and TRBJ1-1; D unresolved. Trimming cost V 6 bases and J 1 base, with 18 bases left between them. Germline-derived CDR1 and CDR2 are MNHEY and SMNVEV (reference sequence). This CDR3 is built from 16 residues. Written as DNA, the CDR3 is TGTGCCAGCAGGCGCGCATCTATAGTATCGAACACTGAAGCTTTCTTT. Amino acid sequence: CASRRASIVSNTEAFF.

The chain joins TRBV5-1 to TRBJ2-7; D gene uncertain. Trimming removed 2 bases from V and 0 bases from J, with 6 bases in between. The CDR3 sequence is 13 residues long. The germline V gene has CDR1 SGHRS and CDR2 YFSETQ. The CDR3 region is CASSLGYSYEQYF. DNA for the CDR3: TGCGCCAGCAGCTTAGGATACTCCTACGAGCAGTACTTC.